This TCR beta chain was found in a study of PD-1 blockade in classical Hodgkin lymphoma. Points from the study as a whole: While CD8+ TCR diversity did not rise significantly by C4D1, CD4+ TCR diversity did.

The protocol was immunoSEQ multiplex PCR, while the TCRdb copy is restricted to in-frame clones and leaves out a portion. This sample has 40,000 to 50,000 clones, with 85% to 90% found just once. The CDR3 spans 14 residues. V shed 1 base, J shed 9 bases, and the junction held 4 bases outside the gene matches. The germline V gene has CDR1 SGHAT and CDR2 FQNNGV. Details on this clone: Antigen unknown.

Every patient experienced relapse after autologous stem cell transplantation, and brentuximab vedotin exposure varied. Patients had relapsed/refractory classical Hodgkin lymphoma with complete response, partial response or progressive disease as best response. The sequencing used peripheral blood mononuclear cells (PBMCs), collected before the second cycle of nivolumab. The sequence was collected from a human donor with classical Hodgkin lymphoma. J is TRBJ1-4 and V is TRBV11-2; TRBD1 matches at 8 bases. The CDR3 nucleotides are TGTGCCAGCAGCTTAGGGACAGGGTCGAAAAAACTGTTTTTT. Protein product: CASSLGTGSKKLFF.